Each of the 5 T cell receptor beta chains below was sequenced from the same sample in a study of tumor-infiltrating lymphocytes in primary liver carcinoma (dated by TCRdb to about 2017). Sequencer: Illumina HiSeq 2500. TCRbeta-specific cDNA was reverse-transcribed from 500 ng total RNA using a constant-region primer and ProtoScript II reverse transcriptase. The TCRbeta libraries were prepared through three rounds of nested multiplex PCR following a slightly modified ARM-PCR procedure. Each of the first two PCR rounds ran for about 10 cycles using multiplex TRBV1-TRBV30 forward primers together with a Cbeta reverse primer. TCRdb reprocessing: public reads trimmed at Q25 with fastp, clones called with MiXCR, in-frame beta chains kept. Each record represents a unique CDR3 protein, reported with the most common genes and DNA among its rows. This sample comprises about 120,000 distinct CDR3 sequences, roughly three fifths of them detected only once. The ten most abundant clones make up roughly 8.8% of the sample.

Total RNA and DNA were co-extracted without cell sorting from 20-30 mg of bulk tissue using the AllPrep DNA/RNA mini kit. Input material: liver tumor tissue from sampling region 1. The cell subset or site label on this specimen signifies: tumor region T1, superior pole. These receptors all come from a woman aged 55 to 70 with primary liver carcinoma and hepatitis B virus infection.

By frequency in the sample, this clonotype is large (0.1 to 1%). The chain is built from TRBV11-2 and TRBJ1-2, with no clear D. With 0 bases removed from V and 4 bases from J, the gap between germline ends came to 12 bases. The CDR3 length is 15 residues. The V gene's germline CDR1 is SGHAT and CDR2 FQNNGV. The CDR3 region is CASSLDPGAIYGYTF. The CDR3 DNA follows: TGTGCCAGCAGCTTAGATCCGGGAGCAATCTATGGCTACACCTTC.

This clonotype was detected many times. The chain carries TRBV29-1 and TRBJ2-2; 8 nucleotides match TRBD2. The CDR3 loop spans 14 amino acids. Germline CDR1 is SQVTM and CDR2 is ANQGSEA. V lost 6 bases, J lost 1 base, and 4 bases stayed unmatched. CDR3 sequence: CSVGGLVNTGELFF. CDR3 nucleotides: TGCAGCGTAGGGGGACTAGTGAACACCGGGGAGCTGTTTTTT.

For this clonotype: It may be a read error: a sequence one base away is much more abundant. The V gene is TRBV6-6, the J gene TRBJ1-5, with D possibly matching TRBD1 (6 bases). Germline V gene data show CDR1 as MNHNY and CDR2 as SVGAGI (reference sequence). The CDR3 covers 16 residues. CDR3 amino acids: CASSYITTGSNQPRHF. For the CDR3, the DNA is TGTGCCAGCAGTTACATTACCACAGGGTCAAATCAGCCCCGGCATTTT.

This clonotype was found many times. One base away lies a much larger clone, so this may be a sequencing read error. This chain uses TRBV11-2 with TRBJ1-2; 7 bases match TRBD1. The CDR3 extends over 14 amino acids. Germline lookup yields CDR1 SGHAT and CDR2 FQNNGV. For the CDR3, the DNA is TGTGCCAGCAGCCCTGGGGACAGTTACTATGCCTACACCTTC. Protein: CASSPGDSYYAYTF.

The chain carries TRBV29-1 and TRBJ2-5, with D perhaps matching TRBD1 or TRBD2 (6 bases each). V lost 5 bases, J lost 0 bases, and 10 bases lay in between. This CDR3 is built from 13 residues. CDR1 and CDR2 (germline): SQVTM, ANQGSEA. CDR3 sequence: CSVTRDNQETQYF. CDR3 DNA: TGCAGCGTTACGCGGGACAACCAAGAGACCCAGTACTTC.